This T cell receptor beta chain is from a study of blood T cell repertoires in COVID-19. Those enrolled, adults aged roughly 18 to 100 years, came from about two dozen US areas. Categorization into cohorts depended on clinical history that participants reported. The CDR3 loop spans 16 amino acids. The V and J ends lost 5 bases and 2 bases, in that order; junction bases with no gene match: 10. CDR1 and CDR2 from the germline V gene are MNHEY and SMNVEV (reference sequence). Generated by immunoSEQ multiplex PCR, the TCRdb table keeps only in-frame clones and is missing some. This sample has around 130,000 clones, with about 80% found just once.

The specimen sequenced was PBMCs or T cells enriched from blood (not recorded which). The origin of this receptor is a woman between 18 and 30 years old who had been exposed to COVID-19. The V and J genes are TRBV27 and TRBJ2-7; 9 bases fit TRBD1. This CDR3 reads CASSPPPGQGTYEQYF. CDR3 coding DNA: TGTGCCAGCAGTCCCCCCCCGGGACAGGGTACCTACGAGCAGTACTTC.